This entry lists 26 T cell receptor beta chains sequenced from one sample in a study of T cells in Graves' hyperthyroidism and ophthalmopathy. Regions amplified from RNA transcripts were the TCR beta CDR3 regions. An initial round of RT-PCR targeting the TCR CDR3 relied on the HTBI primer set. From the multiplex PCR reads, TCRdb called clonotypes with MiXCR, one entry per CDR3 protein. The sample comprises a few hundred thousand distinct CDR3 sequences, around 13% of which are singletons, and 4% to 6.5% rests with the top ten. The sample was blood. Receptors were obtained from a young woman with Graves' hyperthyroidism.

This clonotype has a count of ten or more. The V gene is TRBV9, the J gene TRBJ1-2; 10 bases are a match to TRBD1. Trimming removed 4 bases from V and 4 bases from J; junction bases left unmatched: 13. The CDR3 totals 17 residues. Germline loops: CDR1 SGDLS, CDR2 YYNGEE. The CDR3 DNA sequence: TGTGCCAGCAGCCCCGGACAGGGGGGAGGTTGGGGCTATGGCTACACCTTC. Its translation: CASSPGQGGGWGYGYTF.

This clonotype showed up many times. The rearrangement joins TRBV7-2 to TRBJ2-1, with no clear D. The CDR3 extends over 14 amino acids. Trimming pared 7 bases from V and 4 bases from J, leaving 14 bases between. Germline V gene sequence: CDR1 SGHTA, CDR2 FQGNSA. This CDR3 reads CASTFASQYNEQFF. CDR3 DNA sequence: TGTGCCAGCACCTTTGCTAGTCAATACAATGAGCAGTTCTTC.

This clonotype appeared a few times. This chain connects TRBV9 to TRBJ2-7; 11 bases match TRBD2. Trimming removed 7 bases from V and 6 bases from J; junction bases left unmatched: 21. There are 18 residues in the CDR3. The germline V gene has CDR1 SGDLS and CDR2 YYNGEE. The CDR3 is CASSANSPLAGGPGEQYF. In DNA, the CDR3 is TGTGCCAGCTCAGCGAACTCCCCCTTAGCGGGAGGGCCGGGCGAGCAGTACTTC.

J is TRBJ2-7 and V is TRBV20-1; 7 nucleotides line up with TRBD1. V lost 6 bases, J lost 3 bases, and 11 bases stayed unmatched. CDR3 length: 14 residues. CDR1 DFQATT and CDR2 SNEGSKA come from the germline V gene (reference sequence). Here the CDR3 reads CSAPIPGQNYEQYF. The CDR3 nucleotides read TGCAGTGCCCCTATCCCGGGACAGAACTACGAGCAGTACTTC.

This clonotype was detected ten times or more. V usage is TRBV5-1 and J usage is TRBJ2-4, with TRBD2 as a possible D gene (6 bases). Trimming shortened V by 2 bases and J by 1 base, and 16 bases separated the two germline ends. CDR3 length equals 17 residues. Germline V CDR1 and CDR2: SGHRS, YFSETQ. CDR3 amino acids: CASSFYRGGGAKNIQYF. Written as DNA, the CDR3 is TGCGCCAGCAGCTTTTACCGGGGAGGAGGGGCCAAAAACATTCAGTACTTC.

This clonotype was counted only a few times. The V gene is TRBV5-8, the J gene TRBJ2-1, with 8 bases that match TRBD2. The trim removed 0 bases at V and 4 bases at J, leaving 12 bases unmatched. The length of the CDR3 is 18 residues. Germline CDR1 reads SGHTS; CDR2 reads YDEGEE. The CDR3: CASSLEHSTSGPYNEQFF. CDR3 in DNA: TGTGCCAGCAGCTTGGAGCACTCTACTAGCGGACCGTACAATGAGCAGTTCTTC.

In this sample, this clonotype turned up many times. The chain couples TRBV12-3 or TRBV12-4 to TRBJ2-3, with 7 bases fitting TRBD1. V trimming: 5 bases; J trimming: 6 bases; junction bases outside the gene matches: 8. The CDR3 length is 14 residues. CDR3 coding DNA: TGTGCCAGCAGTACCCGAAGGGGGCGGGATACGCAGTATTTT. Its translation: CASSTRRGRDTQYF.

This clonotype was seen once. This CDR3 is CASSVLTSASSTDTQYF. The CDR3 bases are TGTGCCAGTAGTGTCCTAACTAGCGCGTCTAGCACAGATACGCAGTATTTT. V gene TRBV19 combines with J gene TRBJ2-3; 7 bases align to TRBD2. CDR3 length equals 17 residues. The germline CDR1 and CDR2 sequences are LNHDA and SQIVND (reference sequence). V trimming: 5 bases; J trimming: 0 bases; junction bases outside the gene matches: 11.

This chain links TRBV10-3 with TRBJ1-4; the D gene is possibly TRBD1 (6 bases). This CDR3 is built from 15 residues. The V gene's germline CDR1 is ENHRY and CDR2 SYGVKD. The ends were cut back, 3 bases at V and 6 bases at J, with 14 bases in the middle. CDR3 amino acids: CAISDTRGVDEKLFF. CDR3 DNA: TGTGCCATCAGTGACACGAGGGGGGTGGATGAAAAACTGTTTTTT.

This clonotype was observed many times. The V gene is TRBV7-2, the J gene TRBJ2-7, with a weak D call TRBD2 (5 bases). From germline, CDR1 is SGHTA and CDR2 FQGNSA. The CDR3 is made up of 15 amino acids. The germline V and J ends were trimmed by 1 base and 5 bases, with 15 bases remaining between them. CDR3 loop: CASSLGAAAGNEQYF. The CDR3 DNA is TGTGCCAGCAGCTTAGGGGCAGCGGCTGGAAACGAGCAGTACTTC.

The chain carries TRBV4-1 and TRBJ1-2; unclear D gene. CDR3 length: 15 residues. The V end lost 8 bases, the J end lost 4 bases, and 20 bases lay between the germline ends. Germline values: CDR1 MGHRA, CDR2 YSYEKL. The chain's CDR3 is CASSQSDRFAYGYTF. The CDR3 bases are TGCGCCAGCTCCCAATCGGACCGTTTTGCCTATGGCTACACCTTC.

The V and J genes are TRBV12-3 or TRBV12-4 and TRBJ2-1; 12 bases are shared with TRBD2. The CDR3 runs to 16 residues. Trimming removed 3 bases from V and 7 bases from J; junction bases left unmatched: 7. This CDR3 reads CASSFRTSGTLNEQFF. CDR3 sequence (DNA): TGTGCCAGCAGTTTCCGGACTAGCGGGACATTGAATGAGCAGTTCTTC.

Ten or more counts support this clonotype. The V gene is TRBV7-3, the J gene TRBJ2-1; the match to TRBD1 covers 8 bases. The V gene's germline CDR1 is SGHTA and CDR2 FQGTGA. The CDR3 sequence is 14 residues long. The junction had 4 bases not matched to a gene; V was cut back by 2 bases and J by 7 bases. The CDR3 DNA reads TGTGCCAGCAGCTTAGGACAGGGTGTGAATGAGCAGTTCTTC. Translated, it gives CASSLGQGVNEQFF.

This clonotype has ten or more counts. The chain recombines TRBV28 with TRBJ1-2; the match to TRBD1 covers 7 bases. In germline, CDR1 is MDHEN, CDR2 SYDVKM. V lost 3 bases and J lost 4; bases outside the gene matches: 5. This CDR3 is 14 amino acids long. In DNA form, the CDR3 reads TGTGCCAGCAGTTTTGGGAACAGGGGCTATGGCTACACCTTC. It yields the protein CASSFGNRGYGYTF.

This clonotype appeared a few times. V and J are TRBV7-2 and TRBJ2-1, with D maybe TRBD2 (6 bases). Germline V lookup: CDR1 SGHTA, CDR2 FQGNSA. This CDR3 contains 13 residues. The V end was cut by 5 bases, the J end by 9 bases, with 14 bases between. The CDR3 sequence is CASSHTSFPEQFF. CDR3 in DNA: TGTGCCAGCAGCCACACTAGCTTTCCTGAGCAGTTCTTC.

This clonotype has a handful of counts. The chain links TRBV2 to TRBJ1-2; D is possibly TRBD1 (6 bases). This CDR3 is built from 14 residues. Germline assignment: CDR1 SNHLY and CDR2 FYNNEI. V lost 8 bases to trimming and J lost 4 bases, with 17 bases between them. The CDR3 region has the DNA TGTGCCAGCGCTATTACAGGGACCTCCTATGGCTACACCTTC. It yields the protein CASAITGTSYGYTF.

This chain uses TRBV19 with TRBJ1-1; no definite D call. V dropped 7 bases and J dropped 11 bases, with 14 bases sitting between them. Germline V gene sequence: CDR1 LNHDA, CDR2 SQIVND (reference sequence). This CDR3 has 11 amino acids. The CDR3: CASTSDVRAFF. The CDR3 DNA is TGTGCCAGTACCTCCGACGTGAGGGCTTTCTTT. Full variable domain (remainder filled in from reference TRBV19 and TRBJ1-1): DGGITQSPKYLFRKEGQNVTLSCEQNLNHDAMYWYRQDPGQGLRLIYYSQIVNDFQKGDIAEGYSVSREKKESFPLTVTSAQKNPTAFYLCASTSDVRAFFGQGTRLTVV.

This clonotype was seen only a few times. The chain employs TRBV19 and TRBJ2-2; 10 bases map to TRBD2. Germline values: CDR1 LNHDA, CDR2 SQIVND (reference sequence). CDR3 size: 17 residues. Trimming took 3 bases from V and 0 from J; bases not matched to a gene: 4. In DNA, the CDR3 is TGTGCCAGTAGTATTCGGACTAGCGGAGCGAACACCGGGGAGCTGTTTTTT. Residues: CASSIRTSGANTGELFF.

This clonotype was seen repeatedly, ten times or more. The J gene is TRBJ1-1, the V gene TRBV15; D might be TRBD1 (6 bases). V was clipped by 1 base and J by 0 bases, with 9 bases between them. This CDR3 contains 15 residues. Germline CDR1 LNHNV, CDR2 YYDKDF (reference sequence). Here the CDR3 reads CATSRGQAMNTEAFF. CDR3 DNA sequence: TGTGCCACCAGCAGAGGACAGGCGATGAACACTGAAGCTTTCTTT.

This clonotype came up a few times. The J gene is TRBJ1-2, the V gene TRBV28, with D perhaps TRBD1 (6 bases). CDR1 and CDR2 (germline): MDHEN, SYDVKM. V was trimmed by 2 bases and J by 8 bases, leaving 18 bases between them. This CDR3 spans 15 amino acids. DNA for the CDR3: TGTGCCAGCAGTTTAACGGGGGGCTCATCAGGCGGCTACACCTTC. This translates into CASSLTGGSSGGYTF.

In this sample, this clonotype turned up many times. The chain recombines TRBV2 with TRBJ2-2; 10 bases map to TRBD2. V gave up 5 bases and J gave up 1 base; unmatched junction bases: 4. This CDR3 region has 16 residues. Germline V gene lookup returns CDR1 SNHLY and CDR2 FYNNEI. The CDR3 sequence: CASSKRLAGNTGELFF. CDR3 sequence (DNA): TGTGCCAGCAGTAAACGACTAGCGGGGAACACCGGGGAGCTGTTTTTT.

This clonotype was found many times. The chain combines TRBV6-1 with TRBJ2-4, with 8 bases matching TRBD1. This CDR3 has 13 residues. The V gene end was trimmed by 5 bases and the J gene end by 9 bases; junction bases not matched to a gene: 6. CDR1 is MNHNS and CDR2 is SASEGT in the germline V gene. This CDR3 reads CASSPGGPSIQYF. The CDR3 DNA reads as TGTGCCAGCAGTCCAGGGGGCCCGAGCATTCAGTACTTC.

This clonotype was detected many times. CDR3 bases: TGTGCCAGCAGCCGATCCGAGCAGTACTTC. Amino acid sequence: CASSRSEQYF. The chain is built from TRBV3-1 and TRBJ2-7; unclear D gene. Germline values: CDR1 LGHDT, CDR2 YNNKEL (reference sequence). The V end was cut by 4 bases, the J end by 6 bases, with 4 bases between. The length of the CDR3 is 10 residues.

On this clonotype itself: This could be a read error, since a much larger clone is one nucleotide away. In nucleotides, the CDR3 is TGTGTCAGCACCCAAAGGGAGGGAGGGACCCAGTACTTC. Its protein is CVSTQREGGTQYF. V is TRBV12-3 or TRBV12-4 and J is TRBJ2-5; 7 bases line up with TRBD2. The CDR3 has 13 amino acids.

This clonotype showed up many times. The chain has TRBV3-1 and TRBJ2-7; unclear D gene. V gave up 1 base and J gave up 2 bases, with 12 bases separating them. Germline lookup yields CDR1 LGHDT and CDR2 YNNKEL (reference sequence). This CDR3 spans 15 amino acids. CDR3 protein: CASSQVGLSAYEQYF. In DNA form, the CDR3 reads TGTGCCAGCAGCCAAGTCGGCCTATCGGCCTACGAGCAGTACTTC.

Many counts were recorded for this clonotype. This chain uses TRBV5-5 with TRBJ1-4; 8 bases map to TRBD1. Trimming removed 2 bases from V and 2 bases from J; junction bases left unmatched: 14. Per the germline V gene, CDR1 is SGHKS and CDR2 is YYEKEE (reference sequence). The CDR3 sequence is 19 residues long. The CDR3 sequence: CASSFRDRLFLRTNEKLFF. As DNA, the CDR3 is TGTGCCAGCAGCTTCCGGGACAGGCTGTTTTTGCGGACTAATGAAAAACTGTTTTTT.